Shown below are 6 T cell receptor beta chains from a single sample sequenced in a study of T cell responses to AZD1222 COVID-19 vaccine. Here immunoSEQ multiplex PCR was the method, and the copy in TCRdb shows in-frame clones only, minus some. Here the sample spans about 94,000 clones, around 85% being singletons. The sequences come from peripheral blood, collected 28 days after the second AZD1222 dose. These receptors originate from an adult who received the AZD1222 COVID-19 vaccine.

This clone was found a few times. The V gene is TRBV19, the J gene TRBJ2-7; 7 nucleotides align to TRBD1. The CDR3 totals 14 residues. The V gene end was trimmed by 6 bases and the J gene end by 4 bases; junction bases not matched to a gene: 9. Germline loops: CDR1 LNHDA, CDR2 SQIVND (reference sequence). DNA for the CDR3: TGTGCCAGTAGGATAACAGGGGCGGCGTACGAGCAGTACTTC. Translating gives CASRITGAAYEQYF. The full variable domain, rest sourced from reference TRBV19 and TRBJ2-7, is DGGITQSPKYLFRKEGQNVTLSCEQNLNHDAMYWYRQDPGQGLRLIYYSQIVNDFQKGDIAEGYSVSREKKESFPLTVTSAQKNPTAFYLCASRITGAAYEQYFGPGTRLTVT.

The chain joins TRBV3-1 (or the pseudogene TRBV3-2) to TRBJ2-7, with D possibly being TRBD2 (6 bases). Per germline, CDR1 LGHDT and CDR2 YNNKEL (reference sequence). The V end lost 4 bases, the J end lost 6 bases, and 19 bases lay between the germline ends. The CDR3 covers 15 residues. CDR3 sequence (DNA): TGTGCCAGCAGCCCGTGGGGGGAACGGGGTAGCGAGCAGTACTTC. Encoded protein: CASSPWGERGSEQYF.

The chain carries TRBV28 and TRBJ2-1; weak D call: TRBD1 (5 bases). The CDR3 sequence is 15 residues long. Germline V gives CDR1 MDHEN, CDR2 SYDVKM. V lost 5 bases, J lost 3 bases, and 14 bases lay in between. The CDR3 loop reads CASSKRTSNYNEQFF. DNA for the CDR3: TGTGCCAGCAGTAAAAGGACAAGTAACTACAATGAGCAGTTCTTC.

The rearrangement joins TRBV20-1 to TRBJ2-1; D call uncertain. The V gene's germline CDR1 is DFQATT and CDR2 SNEGSKA (reference sequence). This CDR3 contains 9 residues. The CDR3 bases are TGCAGCTTCTACAATGAGCAGTTCTTC. This encodes CSFYNEQFF.

The genes are TRBV7-3 and TRBJ1-1, with 7 bases lining up with TRBD1. This CDR3 comprises 14 residues. V was pared by 3 bases and J by 3 bases, with 4 bases of the junction left unmatched. Germline-derived CDR1 and CDR2 are SGHTA and FQGTGA. The DNA for the CDR3 is TGTGCCAGCAGCTTCACAGGGGCAGACACTGAAGCTTTCTTT. Protein: CASSFTGADTEAFF.

This sequence joins TRBV5-8 and TRBJ1-1; D is unclear. This CDR3 is built from 14 residues. CDR1 is SGHTS and CDR2 is YDEGEE in the germline V gene. Trimming left V 1 base short and J 1 base short, with 8 bases between. CDR3 sequence reads: CASSLRGWNTEAFF. The CDR3, as DNA: TGTGCCAGCAGCTTGCGCGGTTGGAACACTGAAGCTTTCTTT. The variable domain in full, completed from reference TRBV5-8 and TRBJ1-1, reads EAGVTQSPTHLIKTRGQQATLRCSPISGHTSVYWYQQALGLGLQFLLWYDEGEERNRGNFPPRFSGRQFPNYSSELNVNALELEDSALYLCASSLRGWNTEAFFGQGTRLTVV.